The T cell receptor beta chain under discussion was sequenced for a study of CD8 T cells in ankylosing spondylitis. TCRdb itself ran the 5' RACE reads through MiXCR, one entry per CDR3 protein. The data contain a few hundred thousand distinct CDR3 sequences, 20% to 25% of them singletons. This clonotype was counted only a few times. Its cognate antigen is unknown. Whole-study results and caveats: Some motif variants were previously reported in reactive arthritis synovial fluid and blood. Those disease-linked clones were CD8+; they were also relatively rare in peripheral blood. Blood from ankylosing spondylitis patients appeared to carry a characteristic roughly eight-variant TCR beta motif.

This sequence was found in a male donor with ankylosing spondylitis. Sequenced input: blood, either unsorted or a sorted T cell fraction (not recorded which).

In DNA form, the CDR3 reads TGTGCCAGCAGTCGGACAGGGGGCCTCTACGAGCAGTACTTC. Translating gives CASSRTGGLYEQYF. The chain employs TRBV6-2 or TRBV6-3 and TRBJ2-7; 11 nucleotides line up with TRBD1. After removal of 5 bases from V and 3 bases from J, the junction contained 3 bases not matched to a gene. CDR1 and CDR2 from the germline V gene are MNHEY and SVGEGT. CDR3 size: 14 residues.